A selection of T cell receptor beta chains follows, all from one sample in a study of CD4+ T cells in melanoma. Profiling relied on immunoSEQ multiplex PCR, and the TCRdb table lists in-frame clones only, not all of them. Among roughly 54,000 clones listed, nearly 90% were seen once. The sequencing input was peripheral blood. These receptor sequences come from a human donor with melanoma. The CDR3 runs from the conserved cysteine through the conserved F or W. A D gene is named only where the DNA matches it firmly. Size tells how often a clone was seen (once, few, many) or the class of an expanded clone, and some rows leave it out.

j_call: TRBJ1-6
v_call: TRBV11-1
clone_size: -
d_call: -
cdr3_aa: CASRPGFNSPLHF
cdr3_nt: TGTGCCAGCAGACCGGGTTTTAATTCACCCCTCCACTTT

j_call: TRBJ2-1
v_call: TRBV6-5
clone_size: -
d_call: -
cdr3_aa: CASSSDHGEQFF
cdr3_nt: TGTGCCAGCAGTTCTGATCACGGTGAGCAGTTCTTC

j_call: TRBJ2-3
v_call: TRBV4-2
clone_size: -
d_call: -
cdr3_aa: CASSGGAYTSTDTQYF
cdr3_nt: TGTGCCAGCAGCGGAGGGGCGTATACTAGCACAGATACGCAGTATTTT

j_call: TRBJ1-2
v_call: TRBV9
clone_size: -
d_call: -
cdr3_aa: CASSPSIGDNYGYTF
cdr3_nt: TGTGCCAGCAGCCCTTCGATCGGGGATAACTATGGCTACACCTTC

j_call: TRBJ2-5
v_call: TRBV2
clone_size: -
d_call: -
cdr3_aa: CASSEPQGQETQYF
cdr3_nt: TGTGCCAGCAGTGAACCCCAGGGTCAAGAGACCCAGTACTTC

j_call: TRBJ2-5
v_call: TRBV25-1
clone_size: -
d_call: -
cdr3_aa: CASSDSDKETQYF
cdr3_nt: TGTGCCAGCAGTGATTCTGACAAAGAGACCCAGTACTTC

j_call: TRBJ2-3
v_call: TRBV7-3
clone_size: -
d_call: TRBD2
cdr3_aa: CASSLSGGASDTQYF
cdr3_nt: TGTGCCAGCAGCTTAAGCGGGGGGGCTTCAGATACGCAGTATTTT

j_call: TRBJ2-2
v_call: TRBV5-5
clone_size: -
d_call: TRBD1
cdr3_aa: CASSGTEWVTGELFF
cdr3_nt: TGTGCCAGCAGCGGGACAGAGTGGGTCACCGGGGAGCTGTTTTTT

j_call: TRBJ1-2
v_call: TRBV27
clone_size: -
d_call: -
cdr3_aa: CASGPQGRDYGYTF
cdr3_nt: TGTGCCAGCGGGCCGCAGGGGAGAGACTATGGCTACACCTTC

j_call: TRBJ1-2
v_call: TRBV7-9
clone_size: -
d_call: -
cdr3_aa: CASSPPGLVFYGYTF
cdr3_nt: TGTGCCAGCAGCCCACCCGGGCTAGTCTTCTATGGCTACACCTTC

j_call: TRBJ2-2
v_call: TRBV28
clone_size: -
d_call: TRBD1
cdr3_aa: CASSPGQGSSTGELFF
cdr3_nt: TGTGCCAGCAGTCCAGGACAGGGCTCAAGCACCGGGGAGCTGTTTTTT

j_call: TRBJ2-2
v_call: TRBV7-9
clone_size: -
d_call: TRBD1
cdr3_aa: CASSFKGQANTGELFF
cdr3_nt: TGTGCCAGCAGCTTTAAGGGACAGGCGAACACCGGGGAGCTGTTTTTT

j_call: TRBJ2-1
v_call: TRBV30
clone_size: -
d_call: TRBD2
cdr3_aa: CACLAGGPYEQFF
cdr3_nt: TGTGCCTGCTTAGCGGGGGGCCCCTATGAGCAGTTCTTC

j_call: TRBJ2-2
v_call: TRBV7-2
clone_size: -
d_call: TRBD1
cdr3_aa: CASSLGGGQGASNTGELFF
cdr3_nt: TGTGCCAGCAGCTTAGGAGGGGGACAGGGGGCCTCGAACACCGGGGAGCTGTTTTTT

j_call: TRBJ2-7
v_call: TRBV7-6
clone_size: -
d_call: TRBD1
cdr3_aa: CASSLVRPGQSIYEQYF
cdr3_nt: TGTGCCAGCAGCTTAGTCCGACCGGGACAGTCCATCTACGAGCAGTACTTC

j_call: TRBJ2-5
v_call: TRBV4-1
clone_size: -
d_call: TRBD1
cdr3_aa: CASSRQGSETQYF
cdr3_nt: TGCGCCAGCAGCCGACAGGGGTCGGAGACCCAGTACTTC

j_call: TRBJ2-3
v_call: TRBV28
clone_size: -
d_call: -
cdr3_aa: CASTPDRQVHTQYF
cdr3_nt: TGTGCCAGCACCCCAGATCGACAGGTCCATACGCAGTATTTT

j_call: TRBJ2-3
v_call: TRBV16
clone_size: -
d_call: -
cdr3_aa: CASSLNRPGRNTQYF
cdr3_nt: TGTGCCAGCAGCCTGAACAGACCTGGTAGGAATACGCAGTATTTT

j_call: TRBJ1-4
v_call: TRBV5-1
clone_size: -
d_call: -
cdr3_aa: CASSRATNEKLFF
cdr3_nt: TGCGCCAGCAGCCGGGCAACTAATGAAAAACTGTTTTTT

j_call: TRBJ2-1
v_call: TRBV5-4
clone_size: -
d_call: TRBD1
cdr3_aa: CASSRAGTGDNEQFF
cdr3_nt: TGTGCCAGCAGCAGAGCCGGGACAGGCGACAATGAGCAGTTCTTC

j_call: TRBJ1-4
v_call: TRBV7-2
clone_size: -
d_call: -
cdr3_aa: CASSPRPATNEKLFF
cdr3_nt: TGTGCCAGCAGCCCCCGACCGGCAACTAATGAAAAACTGTTTTTT

j_call: TRBJ1-3
v_call: TRBV4-1
clone_size: -
d_call: TRBD1
cdr3_aa: CASSQTGTGSTGNTIYF
cdr3_nt: TGCGCCAGCAGCCAAACAGGGACAGGGAGTACTGGAAACACCATATATTTT

j_call: TRBJ1-6
v_call: TRBV7-2
clone_size: -
d_call: TRBD1
cdr3_aa: CASSTRQGPYNSPLHF
cdr3_nt: TGTGCCAGCAGCACTCGACAGGGCCCCTATAATTCACCCCTCCACTTT

j_call: TRBJ2-1
v_call: TRBV30
clone_size: once
d_call: TRBD1
cdr3_aa: CAWTRGQGNVNEQFF
cdr3_nt: TGTGCCTGGACCAGAGGACAGGGGAATGTCAATGAGCAGTTCTTC

j_call: TRBJ1-2
v_call: TRBV5-6
clone_size: -
d_call: TRBD1
cdr3_aa: CASSLAQLTGGGLYGYTF
cdr3_nt: TGTGCCAGCAGCTTGGCTCAACTAACAGGGGGCGGACTCTATGGCTACACCTTC

j_call: TRBJ2-7
v_call: TRBV18
clone_size: -
d_call: TRBD1
cdr3_aa: CASSQGQAYEQYF
cdr3_nt: TGTGCCAGCTCACAGGGACAGGCCTACGAGCAGTACTTC

j_call: TRBJ1-2
v_call: TRBV30
clone_size: -
d_call: -
cdr3_aa: CAWTLGNGYTF
cdr3_nt: TGTGCCTGGACGTTAGGGAACGGCTACACCTTC

j_call: TRBJ2-1
v_call: TRBV7-9
clone_size: -
d_call: -
cdr3_aa: CASSLLGEDEQFF
cdr3_nt: TGTGCCAGCAGCTTGCTTGGAGAGGATGAGCAGTTCTTC

j_call: TRBJ2-3
v_call: TRBV11-2
clone_size: -
d_call: TRBD2
cdr3_aa: CASSVSPGLAFDTQYF
cdr3_nt: TGTGCCAGCAGCGTCAGCCCGGGACTAGCGTTTGATACGCAGTATTTT

j_call: TRBJ2-5
v_call: TRBV7-2
clone_size: once
d_call: -
cdr3_aa: CASSLALSPETQYF
cdr3_nt: TGTGCCAGCAGCTTAGCGCTTAGCCCAGAGACCCAGTACTTC

j_call: TRBJ2-6
v_call: TRBV28
clone_size: -
d_call: -
cdr3_aa: CASSSPGSSKESGANVLTF
cdr3_nt: TGTGCCAGCAGTTCTCCGGGGTCCTCAAAGGAGTCTGGGGCCAACGTCCTGACTTTC

j_call: TRBJ1-1
v_call: TRBV11-2
clone_size: -
d_call: -
cdr3_aa: CASSLQPGTAGATEAFF
cdr3_nt: TGTGCCAGCAGCTTACAGCCCGGTACAGCGGGGGCCACTGAAGCTTTCTTT

j_call: TRBJ2-7
v_call: TRBV5-1
clone_size: -
d_call: -
cdr3_aa: CASSLKRDTYEQYF
cdr3_nt: TGCGCCAGCAGCCTTAAGCGGGACACCTACGAGCAGTACTTC

j_call: TRBJ1-1
v_call: TRBV28
clone_size: -
d_call: -
cdr3_aa: CASREGGGNTEAFF
cdr3_nt: TGTGCCAGCAGGGAGGGTGGGGGGAACACTGAAGCTTTCTTT

j_call: TRBJ2-2
v_call: TRBV27
clone_size: -
d_call: -
cdr3_aa: CASSLGLNTGELFF
cdr3_nt: TGTGCCAGCAGTTTGGGACTGAACACCGGGGAGCTGTTTTTT

j_call: TRBJ1-4
v_call: TRBV11-2
clone_size: -
d_call: -
cdr3_aa: CASSLGEGRINEKLFF
cdr3_nt: TGTGCCAGCAGCTTAGGCGAGGGACGGATTAATGAAAAACTGTTTTTT

j_call: TRBJ2-7
v_call: TRBV5-1
clone_size: -
d_call: TRBD1
cdr3_aa: CASSLGGTGGSYEQYF
cdr3_nt: TGCGCCAGCAGCTTGGGGGGGACAGGGGGCTCCTACGAGCAGTACTTC

j_call: TRBJ2-1
v_call: TRBV15
clone_size: -
d_call: TRBD2
cdr3_aa: CATRRSGGVNEQFF
cdr3_nt: TGTGCCACCAGGCGTAGCGGGGGGGTCAATGAGCAGTTCTTC

j_call: TRBJ2-7
v_call: TRBV20-1
clone_size: -
d_call: -
cdr3_aa: CSARVDYEQYF
cdr3_nt: TGCAGTGCTCGCGTGGATTACGAGCAGTACTTC

j_call: TRBJ2-5
v_call: TRBV19
clone_size: -
d_call: TRBD2
cdr3_aa: CASSIGVAGGQGTQYF
cdr3_nt: TGTGCCAGTAGTATTGGTGTAGCGGGGGGGCAAGGGACCCAGTACTTC

j_call: TRBJ2-2
v_call: TRBV21-1
clone_size: -
d_call: -
cdr3_aa: CASSKGGGASDTGELFF
cdr3_nt: TGTGCCAGCAGCAAAGGAGGCGGGGCCTCGGACACCGGGGAGCTGTTTTTT

j_call: TRBJ1-4
v_call: TRBV2
clone_size: -
d_call: -
cdr3_aa: CASSEGLGINEKLFF
cdr3_nt: TGTGCCAGCAGTGAAGGGTTGGGTATTAATGAAAAACTGTTTTTT

j_call: TRBJ2-6
v_call: TRBV2
clone_size: -
d_call: -
cdr3_aa: CASRTDSAGANVLTF
cdr3_nt: TGTGCCAGCCGTACCGACAGTGCTGGGGCCAACGTCCTGACTTTC

j_call: TRBJ1-2
v_call: TRBV5-6
clone_size: -
d_call: -
cdr3_aa: CASSPGAWRRRDGYTF
cdr3_nt: TGTGCCAGCAGCCCTGGTGCTTGGAGACGGCGCGATGGCTACACCTTC

j_call: TRBJ2-1
v_call: TRBV5-6
clone_size: -
d_call: TRBD2
cdr3_aa: CASSPGVTSGFF
cdr3_nt: TGTGCCAGCAGCCCTGGGGTTACTAGCGGGTTCTTC

j_call: TRBJ2-7
v_call: TRBV28
clone_size: -
d_call: TRBD1
cdr3_aa: CASKPGTGFSEQYF
cdr3_nt: TGTGCCAGCAAGCCCGGGACAGGGTTCTCCGAGCAGTACTTC

j_call: TRBJ2-7
v_call: TRBV28
clone_size: -
d_call: TRBD1
cdr3_aa: CASTHQGDSLHYEQYF
cdr3_nt: TGTGCCAGCACCCACCAGGGGGACAGCCTACACTACGAGCAGTACTTC

j_call: TRBJ1-3
v_call: TRBV15
clone_size: -
d_call: -
cdr3_aa: CATSRGRGVSGNTIYF
cdr3_nt: TGTGCCACCAGCAGAGGACGGGGGGTCTCTGGAAACACCATATATTTT

j_call: TRBJ2-5
v_call: TRBV19
clone_size: -
d_call: TRBD2
cdr3_aa: CASTVSGGAGETQYF
cdr3_nt: TGTGCCAGTACTGTTAGCGGGGGTGCAGGGGAGACCCAGTACTTC

j_call: TRBJ2-7
v_call: TRBV7-6
clone_size: -
d_call: -
cdr3_aa: CASSLGDNYEQYF
cdr3_nt: TGTGCCAGCAGCTTAGGGGACAACTACGAGCAGTACTTC

j_call: TRBJ2-5
v_call: TRBV4-1
clone_size: -
d_call: -
cdr3_aa: CASSQVFGGREETQYF
cdr3_nt: TGCGCCAGCAGCCAAGTTTTCGGGGGGCGCGAAGAGACCCAGTACTTC